The 9 T cell receptor beta chains below come from one sample, sequenced in a study of cytomegalovirus exposure and HLA in healthy donors. 13 Jbeta primers and 60 Vbeta primers were used for the PCR. Sequencing used immunoSEQ multiplex PCR; TCRdb keeps in-frame clones, though not all of them. The table lists about 200,000 clones, around 77% of them singletons. The specimen was PBMCs. Source of these receptors: a woman in her thirties in good health and CMV-seronegative.

This clone was observed a few times. As DNA, the CDR3 is TGTGCCAGCAGTTACACAGGGCAAGCCTACGAGCAGTACTTC. It codes for CASSYTGQAYEQYF. J is TRBJ2-7 and V is TRBV6-5; D is possibly TRBD1 (6 bases). The CDR3 is made up of 14 amino acids. V lost 2 bases to trimming and J lost 2 bases, with 10 bases between them. Germline V gene lookup returns CDR1 MNHEY and CDR2 SVGAGI.

This CDR3 is CASSLLPGGVNTEAFF. CDR3 in DNA: TGTGCCAGCAGTTTATTGCCAGGGGGCGTGAACACTGAAGCTTTCTTT. The chain uses TRBV27 and TRBJ1-1; 8 bases match TRBD1. The CDR3 totals 16 residues. Germline V gene sequence: CDR1 MNHEY, CDR2 SMNVEV (reference sequence). The V gene end was trimmed by 1 base and the J gene end by 0 bases; junction bases not matched to a gene: 4.

The V gene is TRBV19, the J gene TRBJ1-1; 8 bases fit TRBD1. The CDR3 sequence is 13 residues long. Germline V gene data show CDR1 as LNHDA and CDR2 as SQIVND (reference sequence). V was clipped by 5 bases and J by 3 bases; unmatched bases: 2. The chain's CDR3 is CASSSTGDTEAFF. For the CDR3, the DNA is TGTGCCAGTAGTTCGACAGGGGACACTGAAGCTTTCTTT.

The rearrangement joins TRBV7-9 to TRBJ2-3; TRBD2 matches 8 bases. The CDR3 is 13 amino acids. With V trimmed by 5 bases and J by 9 bases, 7 bases remained unmatched. CDR1 is SEHNR and CDR2 is FQNEAQ in the germline V gene (reference sequence). The CDR3 reads CASSPYSGITQYF. The CDR3 DNA sequence: TGTGCCAGCAGCCCCTATAGCGGGATCACGCAGTATTTT.

The V call is TRBV4-1, the J call TRBJ2-6; TRBD1 matches at 10 bases. The ends lost 4 bases at V and 0 bases at J; junction bases unmatched: 6. Germline CDR1 MGHRA, CDR2 YSYEKL. CDR3 size: 18 residues. Written as DNA, the CDR3 is TGCGCCAGCAGCCGCCGAGGACAGGGGGTCTCTGGGGCCAACGTCCTGACTTTC. This codes for CASSRRGQGVSGANVLTF.

V gene TRBV2 combines with J gene TRBJ1-2; D is uncertain. V lost 2 bases to trimming and J lost 0 bases, with 7 bases between them. This CDR3 has 14 residues. CDR1 SNHLY and CDR2 FYNNEI come from the germline V gene. The CDR3 loop is CASSEIAANYGYTF. CDR3 nucleotide sequence: TGTGCCAGCAGTGAAATCGCAGCTAACTATGGCTACACCTTC.

The chain has TRBV19 and TRBJ2-1; D uncertain. The CDR3 runs to 15 residues. Germline loops: CDR1 LNHDA, CDR2 SQIVND (reference sequence). V lost 1 base to trimming and J lost 3 bases, with 10 bases between them. CDR3 nucleotide sequence: TGTGCCAGTAGTATAGGAGTGCACCTCTACAATGAGCAGTTCTTC. Its protein product is CASSIGVHLYNEQFF.

The CDR3 protein is CASSVAAGNYGYTF. In DNA form, the CDR3 reads TGTGCCAGCAGCGTAGCGGCAGGGAACTATGGCTACACCTTC. V gene TRBV9 combines with J gene TRBJ1-2; tentatively, D is TRBD1 (5 bases). V was clipped by 0 bases and J by 2 bases, with 8 bases between them. Germline CDR1 reads SGDLS; CDR2 reads YYNGEE. CDR3 length equals 14 residues.

The chain uses TRBV5-1 and TRBJ2-5, with 9 bases fitting TRBD2. The CDR3 contains 16 residues. Germline V gene lookup returns CDR1 SGHRS and CDR2 YFSETQ. Losses at the gene ends were 3 bases for V and 3 bases for J; bases not matched to a gene: 9. CDR3 DNA sequence: TGCGCCAGCAGCTATTCCGGGACTAGCAACAAAGAGACCCAGTACTTC. It yields the protein CASSYSGTSNKETQYF.